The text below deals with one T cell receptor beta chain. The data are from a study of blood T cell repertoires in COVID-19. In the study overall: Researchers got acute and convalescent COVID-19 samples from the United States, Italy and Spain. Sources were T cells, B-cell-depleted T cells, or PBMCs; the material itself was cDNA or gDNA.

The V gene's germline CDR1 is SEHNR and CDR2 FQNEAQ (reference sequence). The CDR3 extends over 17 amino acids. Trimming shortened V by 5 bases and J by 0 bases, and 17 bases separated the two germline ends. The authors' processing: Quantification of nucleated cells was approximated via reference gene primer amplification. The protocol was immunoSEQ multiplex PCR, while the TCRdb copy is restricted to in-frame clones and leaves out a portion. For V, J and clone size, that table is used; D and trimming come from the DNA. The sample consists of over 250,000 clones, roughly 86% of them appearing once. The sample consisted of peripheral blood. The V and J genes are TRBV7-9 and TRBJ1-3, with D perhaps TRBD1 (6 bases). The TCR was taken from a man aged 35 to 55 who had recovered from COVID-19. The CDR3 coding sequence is TGTGCCAGCAGCCCGCAGGGGTTTCGAAGCTCTGGAAACACCATATATTTT. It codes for CASSPQGFRSSGNTIYF.